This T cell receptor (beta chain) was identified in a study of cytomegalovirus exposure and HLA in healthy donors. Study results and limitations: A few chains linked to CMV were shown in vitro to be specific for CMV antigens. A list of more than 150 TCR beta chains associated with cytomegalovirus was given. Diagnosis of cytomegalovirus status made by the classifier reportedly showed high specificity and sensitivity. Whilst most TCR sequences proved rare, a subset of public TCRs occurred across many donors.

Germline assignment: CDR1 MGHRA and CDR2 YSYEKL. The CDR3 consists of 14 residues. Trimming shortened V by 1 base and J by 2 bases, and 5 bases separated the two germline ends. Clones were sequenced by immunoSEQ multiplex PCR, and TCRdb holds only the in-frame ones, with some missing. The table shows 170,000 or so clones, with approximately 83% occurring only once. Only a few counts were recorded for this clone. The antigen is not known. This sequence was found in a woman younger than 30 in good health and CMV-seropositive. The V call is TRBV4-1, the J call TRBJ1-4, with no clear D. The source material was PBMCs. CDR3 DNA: TGCGCCAGCAGCCAAGGGCTGACTAATGAAAAACTGTTTTTT. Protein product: CASSQGLTNEKLFF.